The 20 T cell receptor beta chains below all came from one sample that was sequenced in a study of cytomegalovirus exposure and HLA in healthy donors. PCR primers comprised 60 Vbeta and 13 Jbeta primers. Measured with immunoSEQ multiplex PCR; TCRdb has only the in-frame clones, and not every one. The data contain 85,000 to 90,000 clones, approximately 90% of them singletons. The material sequenced was PBMCs. These receptors all stem from a man between 18 and 29 years old in good health and CMV-seronegative.

The chain has TRBV27 and TRBJ1-4; 9 positions match TRBD1. The CDR3 is 13 amino acids. The germline gives CDR1 MNHEY, CDR2 SMNVEV (reference sequence). J gave up 6 bases and V 7 bases, and 3 bases lay outside the gene matches. CDR3 DNA: TGTGCCAGCATGGGACAGGGCGATGAAAAACTGTTTTTT. This sequence encodes CASMGQGDEKLFF.

This sequence joins TRBV9 and TRBJ2-3, with 12 nucleotides matching TRBD2. J gave up 4 bases and V 6 bases, and 9 bases lay outside the gene matches. The CDR3 has 16 amino acids. CDR1 is SGDLS and CDR2 is YYNGEE in the germline V gene. The CDR3 here is CASTVTSGSLPDTQYF. CDR3 nucleotide sequence: TGTGCCAGCACCGTGACTAGCGGGAGCCTCCCAGATACGCAGTATTTT.

The chain is built from TRBV6-1 and TRBJ1-5; 10 bases line up with TRBD1. V was clipped by 6 bases and J by 6 bases; unmatched bases: 5. The CDR3 contains 14 residues. Per germline, CDR1 MNHNS and CDR2 SASEGT. The DNA of the CDR3 is TGTGCCAGCAGGCGGGACAGGGGCCCTCAGCCCCAGCATTTT. Its protein product is CASRRDRGPQPQHF.

This sequence joins TRBV19 and TRBJ2-3, with D possibly TRBD2 on 5 matching bases. The CDR3 spans 15 residues. The germline V gene has CDR1 LNHDA and CDR2 SQIVND (reference sequence). V was cut by 1 base and J by 3 bases, with 11 bases left in between. The CDR3: CASSIVGAVTDTQYF. The CDR3 bases are TGTGCCAGTAGTATAGTAGGAGCGGTAACAGATACGCAGTATTTT. The complete variable domain, with remaining parts taken from reference TRBV19 and TRBJ2-3, reads DGGITQSPKYLFRKEGQNVTLSCEQNLNHDAMYWYRQDPGQGLRLIYYSQIVNDFQKGDIAEGYSVSREKKESFPLTVTSAQKNPTAFYLCASSIVGAVTDTQYFGPGTRLTVL.

This clone was counted once. The V call is TRBV7-8, the J call TRBJ2-1, with a possible D match to TRBD2 (6 bases). Germline lookup yields CDR1 SGHVS and CDR2 FQNEAQ. There are 18 residues in the CDR3. V lost 1 base, J lost 0 bases, and 16 bases lay in between. CDR3 sequence: CASSLVTTSPFSYNEQFF. The CDR3, as DNA: TGTGCCAGCAGCTTAGTCACAACTAGCCCGTTCTCCTACAATGAGCAGTTCTTC.

This chain connects TRBV5-4 to TRBJ2-1, with 16 bases identical to TRBD2. The V gene end was trimmed by 4 bases and the J gene end by 2 bases; junction bases not matched to a gene: 9. The CDR3 is made up of 19 amino acids. In germline, CDR1 is SGHNT, CDR2 YYREEE (reference sequence). CDR3 nucleotide sequence: TGTGCCAGCAGCCCTCCGGGACTAGCGGGAGGGTTGGCCTACAATGAGCAGTTCTTC. Encoded protein: CASSPPGLAGGLAYNEQFF. Together with reference TRBV5-4 and TRBJ2-1, the CDR3 gives the full variable domain: ETGVTQSPTHLIKTRGQQVTLRCSSQSGHNTVSWYQQALGQGPQFIFQYYREEENGRGNFPPRFSGLQFPNYSSELNVNALELDDSALYLCASSPPGLAGGLAYNEQFFGPGTRLTVL.

V and J are TRBV28 and TRBJ2-7; D may be TRBD2 (5 bases). CDR3 length equals 16 residues. V gave up 8 bases and J gave up 5 bases, with 25 bases separating them. Germline CDR1 MDHEN, CDR2 SYDVKM. The CDR3 bases are TGTGCCAGCCTTCCCCTCGTAGCCGGGAACAGTGACGAGCAGTACTTC. Protein product: CASLPLVAGNSDEQYF.

The chain is built from TRBV7-9 and TRBJ2-1; 11 bases are a match to TRBD2. Trimming at V came to 5 bases and at J to 6 bases, leaving 12 bases not matched to a gene. This CDR3 is built from 17 residues. CDR1 and CDR2 (germline): SEHNR, FQNEAQ (reference sequence). CDR3 nucleotides: TGTGCCAGCAGCCCCCCCACTAGCGGGAGCGGAGCCAATGAGCAGTTCTTC. Encoded protein: CASSPPTSGSGANEQFF.

This clone was seen only once. The chain links TRBV7-8 to TRBJ2-1; tentative D call: TRBD2 (6 bases). The length of the CDR3 is 16 residues. Trimming shortened V by 4 bases and J by 7 bases, and 20 bases separated the two germline ends. Germline CDR1 SGHVS, CDR2 FQNEAQ. In nucleotides, the CDR3 is TGTGCCAGCAGCTCAGTCGGGACTGGGACTCAAAATGAGCAGTTCTTC. As protein: CASSSVGTGTQNEQFF.

This rearrangement joins TRBV7-9 to TRBJ1-1; unclear D gene. The V end lost 5 bases, the J end lost 7 bases, and 11 bases lay between the germline ends. The CDR3 length is 12 residues. Per germline, CDR1 SEHNR and CDR2 FQNEAQ (reference sequence). CDR3 loop: CASSPPQSEAFF. The DNA for the CDR3 is TGTGCCAGCAGCCCACCACAGAGTGAAGCTTTCTTT.

Only a few counts were recorded for this clone. The gene calls are TRBV5-1 and TRBJ1-2; D remains ambiguous. Germline CDR1 is SGHRS and CDR2 is YFSETQ. Trimming left V 5 bases short and J 5 bases short, with 13 bases between. This CDR3 comprises 13 residues. CDR3 in amino acids: CASSPTPGYGYTF. The CDR3 coding sequence is TGCGCCAGCAGTCCGACTCCTGGGTATGGCTACACCTTC.

This sequence joins TRBV6-5 and TRBJ1-1; maybe TRBD1 (5 bases). Germline V gene data show CDR1 as MNHEY and CDR2 as SVGAGI. The CDR3 contains 16 residues. The V gene lost 4 bases and the J gene lost 1 base, with 16 bases spanning the gap. CDR3 sequence: CASSFIVAGGNTEAFF. CDR3 DNA sequence: TGTGCCAGCAGTTTCATCGTCGCCGGGGGGAACACTGAAGCTTTCTTT.

This clone has only a few counts. The chain carries TRBV10-3 and TRBJ1-1, with TRBD1 as a possible D gene (6 bases). Germline V gene sequence: CDR1 ENHRY, CDR2 SYGVKD. The CDR3 has 15 residues. The ends were cut back, 0 bases at V and 4 bases at J, with 12 bases in the middle. CDR3 nucleotides: TGTGCCATCAGTGAGTCCCCCGGGGGGGCCACTGAAGCTTTCTTT. This codes for CAISESPGGATEAFF.

The table lists this clone with a count of one. J is TRBJ2-5 and V is TRBV19, with TRBD2 matching 7 bases. Germline V gene data show CDR1 as LNHDA and CDR2 as SQIVND (reference sequence). This CDR3 has 16 amino acids. The V gene end was trimmed by 5 bases and the J gene end by 3 bases; junction bases not matched to a gene: 12. The chain's CDR3 is CASSPQAGLIEETQYF. In DNA form, the CDR3 reads TGTGCCAGTAGTCCACAAGCGGGATTAATTGAAGAGACCCAGTACTTC. The full variable domain, completed using reference TRBV19 and TRBJ2-5, is DGGITQSPKYLFRKEGQNVTLSCEQNLNHDAMYWYRQDPGQGLRLIYYSQIVNDFQKGDIAEGYSVSREKKESFPLTVTSAQKNPTAFYLCASSPQAGLIEETQYFGPGTRLLVL.

This chain links TRBV7-9 with TRBJ1-2, with 7 bases that match TRBD1. V shed 4 bases and J 3 bases; nucleotides not matched to a gene: 8. CDR3 length: 15 amino acids. CDR1 and CDR2 (germline): SEHNR, FQNEAQ (reference sequence). The CDR3 bases are TGTGCCAGCAGCTCCCTCATAGGGGGCGACTATGGCTACACCTTC. This codes for CASSSLIGGDYGYTF.

In its sample, this clone was seen once. The rearrangement uses TRBV10-3 and TRBJ2-5; no clear D gene. The better agreement between TRBJ2-7 and the DNA end casts doubt on the J call. The germline gives CDR1 ENHRY, CDR2 SYGVKD. The CDR3 is 12 amino acids. The CDR3: CAIRGDTYEQYF. In nucleotides, the CDR3 is TGTGCCATCAGGGGCGATACCTACGAGCAGTACTTC.

This clone turned up a few times. The chain combines TRBV7-6 with TRBJ1-4, with 7 bases fitting TRBD1. The CDR3 runs to 18 residues. Germline values: CDR1 SGHVS, CDR2 FNYEAQ. V was clipped by 3 bases and J by 0 bases; unmatched bases: 10. CDR3 region: CASSLGQITGATNEKLFF. The DNA for the CDR3 is TGTGCCAGCAGCTTGGGCCAGATCACAGGGGCAACTAATGAAAAACTGTTTTTT.

The V call is TRBV7-8, the J call TRBJ2-1; 7 nucleotides agree with TRBD2. This CDR3 has 17 amino acids. Per germline, CDR1 SGHVS and CDR2 FQNEAQ. V lost 2 bases, J lost 6 bases, and 13 bases stayed unmatched. CDR3 coding DNA: TGTGCCAGCAGCTTACGCCCCGGACTAGTGGGAGGCAATGAGCAGTTCTTC. Its protein product is CASSLRPGLVGGNEQFF.

This clone has just one count. A junction end diverges from the germline sequence, so it may reflect a read error. The chain uses TRBV15 and TRBJ1-3, with 8 bases identical to TRBD1. The germline V gene has CDR1 LNHNV and CDR2 YYDKDF (reference sequence). CDR3 size: 17 residues. The CDR3 region is CATSRDYGQGPGSTIYF. The DNA for the CDR3 is TGTGCCACCAGCAGAGATTACGGACAGGGCCCTGGAAGCACCATATATTTT.

This chain connects TRBV9 to TRBJ2-5, with a weak D call TRBD2 (7 bases). Germline V CDR1 and CDR2: SGDLS, YYNGEE. The CDR3 covers 16 residues. V lost 0 bases to trimming and J lost 4 bases, with 16 bases between them. As DNA, the CDR3 is TGTGCCAGCAGCGTAGGAGGAAGGGGGAGGGGAGAGACCCAGTACTTC. Translated, it gives CASSVGGRGRGETQYF.